A selection of T cell receptor beta chains follows, all from one sample in a study of vaccination and CD4 T cells after COVID-19. Their antigen targets remain unknown. TCRdb re-called the PCR reads with MiXCR, one entry per CDR3 protein. The sample consists of tens of thousands of distinct CDR3 sequences, about 53% of them appearing once. Material for sequencing was CD4+ T cells from blood, cultured in vitro. The receptors derive from a human donor who had recovered from COVID-19. Both conserved end residues are part of each CDR3. A D gene is named only where the DNA matches it firmly. Part of the rows lack a size; the others show once, few, many or a class for expanded clones.

CDR3 length	V gene	J gene	D gene	clone size	CDR3 DNA	CDR3 protein
17	TRBV11-1	TRBJ2-3	TRBD2	.	TGTGCCAGCAGCTTAGCGCTGGCTAGCGGGAGCACAGATACGCAGTATTTT	CASSLALASGSTDTQYF
13	TRBV12-3/TRBV12-4	TRBJ1-1	.	.	TGTGCCAGCAGCCCAGGGGAGGGTACTGAAGCTTTCTTT	CASSPGEGTEAFF
18	TRBV10-3	TRBJ2-5	.	few	TGTGCCATCAGTGAGTCGAGGGCTGGCGGGCCATCAAGAGAGACCCAGTACTTC	CAISESRAGGPSRETQYF
14	TRBV11-1	TRBJ2-2	.	.	TGTGCCAGCAGCCGTGGACAGAACACCGGGGAGCTGTTTTTT	CASSRGQNTGELFF
16	TRBV28	TRBJ1-5	TRBD1	.	TGTGCCAGCAGTTCGGGGACAGGGTTAATAGGTCAGCCCCAGCATTTT	CASSSGTGLIGQPQHF
19	TRBV11-3	TRBJ1-6	TRBD1	.	TGTGCCAGCAGCTTAGAAATTTCCTACCAGGGGGTGGGGAATTCACCCCTCCACTTT	CASSLEISYQGVGNSPLHF
14	TRBV5-6	TRBJ2-5	.	.	TGTGCCAGCAGCTCCAGGGGAATCCAAGAGACCCAGTACTTC	CASSSRGIQETQYF
17	TRBV12-3/TRBV12-4	TRBJ2-2	.	.	TGTGCCAGCAGTTTAATCAGGGGTCCGAGCGTCACCGGGGAGCTGTTTTTT	CASSLIRGPSVTGELFF
14	TRBV10-3	TRBJ1-6	.	once	TGTGCCATCAGGGAGGGGGTCCATAATTCACCCCTCCACTTT	CAIREGVHNSPLHF
13	TRBV20-1	TRBJ1-2	.	few	TGCAGTGCTAGAATAGGAGGGGTGTATGGCTACACCTTC	CSARIGGVYGYTF
15	TRBV24-1	TRBJ2-5	TRBD2	few	TGTGCCACCAGTGACCGATCAAGCGGGAAAGAGACCCAGTACTTC	CATSDRSSGKETQYF
15	TRBV6-2/TRBV6-3	TRBJ1-6	.	once	TGTGCCAGCAGTTACTTCCGGACGGGCAATGAGCCCCTCCACTTT	CASSYFRTGNEPLHF
17	TRBV7-2	TRBJ2-7	TRBD1	.	TGTGCCAGCAGCTTAGCAGGTTTGGGCAGGGGGTTTTACGAGCAGTACTTC	CASSLAGLGRGFYEQYF
13	TRBV18	TRBJ1-1	.	.	TGTGCCAGCTCTCCTCGGGTGAACACTGAAGCTTTCTTT	CASSPRVNTEAFF
11	TRBV7-9	TRBJ1-3	.	.	TGTGCCAGCAGCTTCGTCAACACCATATATTTT	CASSFVNTIYF
16	TRBV6-4	TRBJ2-1	TRBD1	.	TGTGCCAGCAGCCCGGGACAGGGAATGGGCTACAATGAGCAGTTCTTC	CASSPGQGMGYNEQFF
16	TRBV6-1	TRBJ2-7	.	.	TGTGCCAGCAGTGAATTAGGGGGAGGGCTGTCTGGCGAGCAGTACTTC	CASSELGGGLSGEQYF
15	TRBV27	TRBJ1-2	.	.	TGTGCCAGTGGGGGGGCTTCCATGGGCAACTATGGCTACACCTTC	CASGGASMGNYGYTF
13	TRBV11-2	TRBJ2-2	.	.	TGTGCCAGCGGGGGGGCGAGGACCGGGGAGCTGTTTTTT	CASGGARTGELFF
14	TRBV6-1	TRBJ1-5	.	.	TGTGCCAGCAGAAGAGGGGGGCGCGATCAGCCCCAGCATTTT	CASRRGGRDQPQHF
18	TRBV6-1	TRBJ2-5	TRBD2	.	TGTGCCAGCAGTGAAACTAGACTAGCGGGAGCTCTGGGAGAGACCCAGTACTTC	CASSETRLAGALGETQYF
14	TRBV7-9	TRBJ1-6	.	few	TGTGCCAGCAGCTTAAGGGGGGCGAATTCACCCCTCCACTTT	CASSLRGANSPLHF
14	TRBV11-2	TRBJ1-3	.	.	TGTGCCAGCATCGACAGGCGTGCTGGAAACACCATATATTTT	CASIDRRAGNTIYF
15	TRBV6-2/TRBV6-3	TRBJ2-1	TRBD2	few	TGTGCCAGCAGTTACTTACTAGCGGGAGAGGGTGAGCAGTTCTTC	CASSYLLAGEGEQFF
15	TRBV19	TRBJ1-6	.	once	TGTGCCAGTAGTATGGATCGGGGCGCTAATTCACCCCTCCACTTT	CASSMDRGANSPLHF
15	TRBV11-3	TRBJ2-7	TRBD1	.	TGTGCCAGCAGCTACCGCCGGGACAGGGGTTACGAGCAGTACTTC	CASSYRRDRGYEQYF
14	TRBV18	TRBJ1-1	TRBD1	.	TGTGCCAGCTCACCAAAGCAGGGGGACACTGAAGCTTTCTTT	CASSPKQGDTEAFF
15	TRBV7-2	TRBJ1-1	TRBD1	.	TGTGCCAGCAGCTTGGACAGGGGGCGAATCACTGAAGCTTTCTTT	CASSLDRGRITEAFF
16	TRBV20-1	TRBJ2-2	TRBD2	once	TGCAGTGCTAGAGTTAGCGGGAGGCAAGCAGGAGGGGAACTGTTTTTT	CSARVSGRQAGGELFF
13	TRBV27	TRBJ1-1	.	.	TGTGCCAGCAGCTACAGGAGCGAGACTGAAGCTTTCTTT	CASSYRSETEAFF
16	TRBV20-1	TRBJ2-3	.	few	TGCAGTGCTAGAGTGGGAGTCGGGACTCGCACAGATACGCAGTATTTT	CSARVGVGTRTDTQYF
15	TRBV20-1	TRBJ2-3	.	few	TGCAGTGCTAGAGTACGACTTACTAACACAGATACGCAGTATTTT	CSARVRLTNTDTQYF
15	TRBV5-6	TRBJ2-3	.	.	TGTGCCAGCAGCTTGCGGCGTCAGTGGGGAGATACGCAGTATTTT	CASSLRRQWGDTQYF
14	TRBV15	TRBJ1-2	.	few	TGTGCCACCAGCAGAGATCTGGTCGCCGTAGGCTACACCTTC	CATSRDLVAVGYTF
12	TRBV5-4	TRBJ2-5	.	.	TGTGCCAGCAGCTTGGTGAGGGAGGCCCAGTACTTC	CASSLVREAQYF
13	TRBV7-3	TRBJ2-3	.	.	TGTGCCAGCAGCTTGTTACAAGTGGGTCCGCAGTATTTT	CASSLLQVGPQYF
12	TRBV7-2	TRBJ1-2	.	.	TGTGCCAGCAGCTTATTTTCCTGGGACTACACCTTC	CASSLFSWDYTF
14	TRBV27	TRBJ1-1	.	.	TGTGCCAGCAGTTTAGAACAGGGCCGTGGTGAAGCTTTCTTT	CASSLEQGRGEAFF
12	TRBV6-5	TRBJ2-2	.	few	TGTGCCAGCAGTTACGGGGCGGTTGAGCTGTTTTTT	CASSYGAVELFF
15	TRBV27	TRBJ1-2	TRBD1	few	TGTGCCAGCAGCCAACGTGGACAGGGAAGAGGGGGCTACACCTTC	CASSQRGQGRGGYTF
15	TRBV5-4	TRBJ1-5	.	.	TGTGCCAGCAGCTTAGGCGGGGCAGGCCCTCCCGCGGCCTCTTTT	CASSLGGAGPPAASF
14	TRBV20-1	TRBJ2-3	.	few	TGCAGTGCTAAACCGCTAGACGGGGCAGATACGCAGTATTTT	CSAKPLDGADTQYF
15	TRBV5-1	TRBJ2-1	.	.	TGCGCCAGCGGGGGCCAGGTTTCCTCCTACAATGAGCAGTTCTTC	CASGGQVSSYNEQFF
15	TRBV20-1	TRBJ2-5	.	.	TGCAGTGCTAGAGATTCCGCTAGTTTGGAAGAGACCCAGTACTTC	CSARDSASLEETQYF
14	TRBV7-8	TRBJ1-1	.	.	TGTGCCAGCAGCTCTTCAGCAAGGAACACTGAAGCTTTCTTT	CASSSSARNTEAFF
15	TRBV20-1	TRBJ2-1	TRBD2	.	TGCAGTGCTAATGGAGCGGGGGAACCCTACAATGAGCAGTTCTTC	CSANGAGEPYNEQFF
17	TRBV12-3/TRBV12-4	TRBJ1-1	TRBD1	.	TGTGCCAGCACCGACCCCGGATGGAGGGGGCAGGGCACTGAAGCTTTCTTT	CASTDPGWRGQGTEAFF
16	TRBV20-1	TRBJ2-1	.	.	TGCAGTGCTTCCCACCCTGACGGGGGTCCAAACAATGAGCAGTTCTTC	CSASHPDGGPNNEQFF
16	TRBV27	TRBJ2-3	.	.	TGTGCCAGCAGTCCCCAATTTGGGAGAGGGACAGATACGCAGTATTTT	CASSPQFGRGTDTQYF